These 6 T cell receptor beta chains came from one sample sequenced in a study of cytomegalovirus exposure and HLA in healthy donors. Primers included in the PCR were 60 Vbeta and 13 Jbeta primers. Here immunoSEQ multiplex PCR was the method, and the copy in TCRdb shows in-frame clones only, minus some. The data contain fewer than 150,000 clones, roughly 80% of them singletons. The sequenced material came from PBMCs. The source is a woman between 40 and 55 years old in good health and CMV-seropositive.

The V call is TRBV7-9, the J call TRBJ2-4, with 7 nucleotides matching TRBD2. This CDR3 has 16 residues. Germline V gene sequence: CDR1 SEHNR, CDR2 FQNEAQ (reference sequence). Germline trimming cut 1 base from V and 7 bases from J; bases unmatched to any gene: 10. The CDR3 reads CASSLVRSGGGNIQYF. Here the CDR3 DNA reads TGTGCCAGCAGCTTAGTACGCTCGGGGGGAGGGAACATTCAGTACTTC.

V is TRBV15 and J is TRBJ2-2; 7 bases are shared with TRBD2. Germline V gene data show CDR1 as LNHNV and CDR2 as YYDKDF (reference sequence). V dropped 7 bases and J dropped 1; count of bases not matched to a gene: 6. This CDR3 comprises 15 residues. CDR3 in amino acids: CATTLTGGNTGELFF. The CDR3 DNA reads TGTGCCACCACTCTTACGGGGGGGAACACCGGGGAGCTGTTTTTT.

V usage is TRBV6-1 and J usage is TRBJ2-7; weak D call: TRBD1 (6 bases). V was shortened by 4 bases and J by 0 bases, with 10 bases between the two germline ends. This CDR3 region has 14 residues. Germline CDR1 is MNHNS and CDR2 is SASEGT. DNA for the CDR3: TGTGCCAGCAGTGGAGACAGGAGCTCCTACGAGCAGTACTTC. The encoded protein is CASSGDRSSYEQYF.

V and J are TRBV2 and TRBJ2-7; no clear D gene. CDR1 is SNHLY, CDR2 FYNNEI, per germline. Trimming removed 2 bases from V and 4 bases from J, with 6 bases in between. The CDR3 is 12 amino acids. In DNA, the CDR3 is TGTGCCAGCAGTGAAACTCTGTACGAGCAGTACTTC. Its protein is CASSETLYEQYF.

The rearrangement joins TRBV27 to TRBJ2-1; D perhaps matches TRBD2 (5 bases). V was shortened by 6 bases and J by 0 bases, with 9 bases between the two germline ends. The germline CDR1 and CDR2 sequences are MNHEY and SMNVEV (reference sequence). The CDR3 contains 14 residues. CDR3 loop: CASRWTASYNEQFF. In DNA form, the CDR3 reads TGTGCCAGCAGATGGACTGCCTCCTACAATGAGCAGTTCTTC.

J is TRBJ2-3 and V is TRBV7-2; 10 nucleotides agree with TRBD2. From germline, CDR1 is SGHTA and CDR2 FQGNSA. The J segment lost 2 bases and the V segment lost 6 bases, leaving 5 bases of the junction unmatched. This CDR3 is 15 amino acids long. In DNA form, the CDR3 reads TGTGCCAGCAGGCCTAGCGGGAGTGTCACAGATACGCAGTATTTT. It translates to CASRPSGSVTDTQYF.